What follows describes a single T cell receptor (beta chain). The treatment denotes: randomized to nivolumab then ipilimumab (arm A) or the reverse (arm B). This table comes from immunoSEQ multiplex PCR, and its TCRdb copy is limited to in-frame clones, with some not included. Of 4,500 to 6,000 clones listed, around 35% are singletons. Germline values: CDR1 MNHGY, CDR2 SAAAGT. The germline V and J ends were trimmed by 6 bases and 3 bases, with 17 bases remaining between them. This CDR3 has 15 residues. The sample is drawn from a study of sequential checkpoint blockade in melanoma. The origin of this receptor is a human donor with melanoma. The material was tumor tissue (inferred from file names), obtained from a patient given nivolumab and ipilimumab in sequence. The rearrangement links TRBV6-8 to TRBJ1-2; possible D gene TRBD1, 5 bases. For the CDR3, the DNA is TGTGCCAGCAGGTATCGGGGGAGCGCGTACTATGGCTACACCTTC. Encoded protein: CASRYRGSAYYGYTF.